This passage covers 30 T cell receptor beta chains from one sample sequenced in a study of shared clonotypes between healthy human individuals. Clones were sequenced by immunoSEQ multiplex PCR, and TCRdb holds only the in-frame ones, with some missing. The sample holds more than 850,000 clones, 78% seen once. Specimen: memory CD4+ T cells from PBMCs. The subset here: CD45RA-negative fraction. The receptor source for this set is a man aged 18 to 29 in good health. Some clones in this sample may be carry-over from other donors' samples.

The chain links TRBV4-1 to TRBJ2-5; no definite D call. V lost 2 bases and J lost 4, with 5 bases in between. The CDR3 contains 12 residues. Germline values: CDR1 MGHRA, CDR2 YSYEKL. This CDR3 is CASSQPGETQYF. The CDR3 DNA sequence: TGCGCCAGCAGCCAACCGGGAGAGACCCAGTACTTC.

The rearrangement joins TRBV30 to TRBJ1-2; D gene unclear. This CDR3 comprises 13 residues. Germline CDR1 reads GTSNPN; CDR2 reads SVGIG (reference sequence). V was clipped by 0 bases and J by 7 bases, with 12 bases between them. CDR3 protein: CAWSVAQGLGYTF. CDR3 nucleotides: TGTGCCTGGAGTGTAGCTCAAGGCCTTGGCTACACCTTC.

The table lists this clone with a few counts. The chain's CDR3 is CASSVSGVRGYGYTF. The CDR3 DNA follows: TGTGCCAGCAGTGTGTCGGGGGTCCGGGGATATGGCTACACCTTC. The chain has TRBV6-1 and TRBJ1-2; maybe TRBD1 (5 bases). V was pared by 4 bases and J by 5 bases, with 17 bases between. The CDR3 is 15 residues long. Germline loops: CDR1 MNHNS, CDR2 SASEGT.

V is TRBV19 and J is TRBJ2-2; TRBD1 matches 9 bases. The CDR3 length is 14 residues. Looked up from germline, CDR1 is LNHDA and CDR2 is SQIVND (reference sequence). Germline trimming cut 5 bases from V and 4 bases from J; bases unmatched to any gene: 2. The CDR3 region is CASSWDRVTGELFF. CDR3 nucleotides: TGTGCCAGTAGTTGGGACAGGGTCACCGGGGAGCTGTTTTTT.

V and J are TRBV11-3 and TRBJ2-1, with 7 bases matching TRBD2. V was pared by 5 bases and J by 9 bases, with 13 bases of the junction left unmatched. This CDR3 comprises 15 residues. Per the germline V gene, CDR1 is SGHNT and CDR2 is YENEEA. The CDR3 protein is CASSRGERELGEQFF. The CDR3 DNA sequence: TGTGCCAGCAGCCGCGGGGAGCGGGAATTAGGTGAGCAGTTCTTC. Supplemented by reference TRBV11-3 and TRBJ2-1, the full variable domain reads EAGVVQSPRYKIIEKKQPVAFWCNPISGHNTLYWYLQNLGQGPELLIRYENEEAVDDSQLPKDRFSAERLKGVDSTLKIQPAELGDSAVYLCASSRGERELGEQFFGPGTRLTVL.

V gene TRBV4-1 combines with J gene TRBJ1-4; no firm D call. Germline lookup yields CDR1 MGHRA and CDR2 YSYEKL. This CDR3 region has 14 residues. V lost 2 bases to trimming and J lost 5 bases, with 9 bases between them. The CDR3 region has the DNA TGCGCCAGCAGCCAATGGCGTGGCAATGAAAAACTGTTTTTT. It codes for CASSQWRGNEKLFF.

The V gene is TRBV6-5, the J gene TRBJ1-5, with D uncertain. This CDR3 has 14 residues. Between the trimmed V and J ends, which lost 5 bases and 3 bases, there was a span of 11 bases. The germline CDR1 and CDR2 sequences are MNHEY and SVGAGI. CDR3 residues: CASSPEYPNQPQHF. CDR3 coding DNA: TGTGCCAGCAGTCCAGAGTATCCCAATCAGCCCCAGCATTTT.

The chain links TRBV28 to TRBJ2-7; 9 positions match TRBD2. The CDR3 length is 14 residues. Per the germline V gene, CDR1 is MDHEN and CDR2 is SYDVKM. After removal of 6 bases from V and 7 bases from J, the junction contained 10 bases not matched to a gene. Here the CDR3 reads CASRPGLAGKEQYF. In DNA form, the CDR3 reads TGTGCCAGCAGACCGGGACTAGCCGGGAAAGAGCAGTACTTC.

This CDR3 reads CASRFSGGPNYEQFF. The CDR3 DNA sequence: TGTGCCAGCAGATTCTCGGGAGGGCCGAATTATGAGCAGTTCTTC. This chain uses TRBV2 with TRBJ2-1; 8 bases match TRBD2. CDR1 is SNHLY, CDR2 FYNNEI, per germline. This CDR3 is 15 amino acids long. Trimming cost V 6 bases and J 8 bases; bases outside gene matches: 12.

J is TRBJ2-5 and V is TRBV5-8; 9 bases map to TRBD1. The germline gives CDR1 SGHTS, CDR2 YDEGEE. The CDR3 spans 15 residues. The junction had 6 bases not matched to a gene; V was cut back by 2 bases and J by 4 bases. CDR3 bases: TGTGCCAGCAGCTTACCGGGACAGGGTATAGAGACCCAGTACTTC. Translated, it gives CASSLPGQGIETQYF.

This chain links TRBV15 with TRBJ1-1; D remains ambiguous. Trimming cost V 1 base and J 4 bases, with 13 bases left between them. The CDR3 runs 15 residues. Germline V gene data show CDR1 as LNHNV and CDR2 as YYDKDF (reference sequence). As DNA, the CDR3 is TGTGCCACCAGCAGAGTACATCTTATGGGCACTGAAGCTTTCTTT. Translation gives CATSRVHLMGTEAFF.

This clone occurred once. This rearrangement joins TRBV5-1 to TRBJ2-7; maybe TRBD1 (6 bases). This CDR3 is 22 amino acids long. V was trimmed by 0 bases and J by 4 bases, leaving 35 bases between them. Germline lookup yields CDR1 SGHRS and CDR2 YFSETQ. The CDR3 here is CASSLGGPDGSWTALLRYEQYF. CDR3 nucleotides: TGCGCCAGCAGCTTGGGCGGCCCGGATGGATCCTGGACAGCACTTTTACGTTACGAGCAGTACTTC.

The chain recombines TRBV5-7 with TRBJ2-7; no definite D call. TRBV5-7 is designated an ORF whose function remains uncertain. The CDR3 is made up of 13 amino acids. V was shortened by 1 base and J by 4 bases, with 9 bases between the two germline ends. The CDR3 region is CASSLISRYEQYF. CDR3 in DNA: TGTGCCAGCAGCTTGATTAGCCGATACGAGCAGTACTTC.

A single count supports this clone. V is TRBV9 and J is TRBJ1-1; unclear D gene. This CDR3 spans 13 amino acids. The V gene lost 4 bases and the J gene lost 6 bases, with 13 bases spanning the gap. Germline-derived CDR1 and CDR2 are SGDLS and YYNGEE. DNA of the CDR3: TGTGCCAGCAGCTCGAGGCCAGACGCTGAAGCTTTCTTT. Translated: CASSSRPDAEAFF. Supplemented by reference TRBV9 and TRBJ1-1, the full variable domain reads DSGVTQTPKHLITATGQRVTLRCSPRSGDLSVYWYQQSLDQGLQFLIQYYNGEERAKGNILERFSAQQFPDLHSELNLSSLELGDSALYFCASSSRPDAEAFFGQGTRLTVV.

In DNA, the CDR3 is TGTGCCAGCAGCTTCTCGGGCGGGAGTGCGTACAATGAGCAGTTCTTC. It encodes CASSFSGGSAYNEQFF. The V call is TRBV7-2, the J call TRBJ2-1, with 7 bases aligning to TRBD2. CDR3 length equals 16 residues. Trimming cost V 3 bases and J 4 bases; bases outside gene matches: 9. Per the germline V gene, CDR1 is SGHTA and CDR2 is FQGNSA.

This chain joins TRBV9 and TRBJ2-3; no definite D call. This CDR3 spans 12 amino acids. Trimming shortened V by 1 base and J by 3 bases, and 3 bases separated the two germline ends. Looked up from germline, CDR1 is SGDLS and CDR2 is YYNGEE. CDR3 in DNA: TGTGCCAGCAGCGTAACGACAGATACGCAGTATTTT. Protein sequence: CASSVTTDTQYF.

This clone came up a few times. This chain uses TRBV4-1 with TRBJ2-7, with 9 bases aligning to TRBD1. Germline V CDR1 and CDR2: MGHRA, YSYEKL. Losses at the gene ends were 4 bases for V and 6 bases for J; bases not matched to a gene: 10. This CDR3 region has 15 residues. The CDR3: CASSPPGQGRFEQYF. Written as DNA, the CDR3 is TGCGCCAGCAGCCCACCGGGACAGGGAAGGTTCGAGCAGTACTTC.

The V gene is TRBV12-5, the J gene TRBJ1-1; D unresolved. The CDR3 is made up of 14 amino acids. The germline V and J ends were trimmed by 1 base and 1 base, with 7 bases remaining between them. Germline CDR1 LGHNT, CDR2 FRNRAP. CDR3 nucleotide sequence: TGTGCTAGTGGTTTGGGGGCTGGGAACACTGAAGCTTTCTTT. Its protein product is CASGLGAGNTEAFF.

The chain has TRBV6-1 and TRBJ2-7; no clear D gene. Trimming shortened V by 3 bases and J by 6 bases, and 12 bases separated the two germline ends. Germline V gene data show CDR1 as MNHNS and CDR2 as SASEGT. The CDR3 is 13 amino acids. In nucleotides, the CDR3 is TGTGCCAGCAGTGACCTTAACCCGGGCGAGCAGTACTTC. Translation gives CASSDLNPGEQYF.

V and J are TRBV4-1 and TRBJ1-5; maybe TRBD1 (6 bases). The CDR3 sequence is 15 residues long. The germline V and J ends were trimmed by 6 bases and 3 bases, with 15 bases remaining between them. Germline V gene data show CDR1 as MGHRA and CDR2 as YSYEKL. The chain's CDR3 is CASSPTRDNNQPQHF. The CDR3 nucleotides read TGCGCCAGCAGTCCAACCCGGGACAACAATCAGCCCCAGCATTTT.

The rearrangement uses TRBV6-1 and TRBJ1-1; the D gene is possibly TRBD1 (6 bases). This CDR3 spans 15 amino acids. Trimming left V 6 bases short and J 0 bases short, with 14 bases between. Germline V gene sequence: CDR1 MNHNS, CDR2 SASEGT. CDR3 in DNA: TGTGCCAGCAGGAGACACAGGGACATGAACACTGAAGCTTTCTTT. It encodes CASRRHRDMNTEAFF.

This chain links TRBV28 with TRBJ2-7, with no clear D. The CDR3 covers 15 residues. V shed 8 bases and J shed 5 bases, with 22 bases lying between them. Germline-derived CDR1 and CDR2 are MDHEN and SYDVKM. This CDR3 is CASSTGGSDGDEQYF. The CDR3 DNA is TGTGCCAGCTCGACTGGTGGCAGCGACGGCGACGAGCAGTACTTC. The variable domain in full, with the rest retrieved from reference TRBV28 and TRBJ2-7, is DVKVTQSSRYLVKRTGEKVFLECVQDMDHENMFWYRQDPGLGLRLIYFSYDVKMKEKGDIPEGYSVSREKKERFSLILESASTNQTSMYLCASSTGGSDGDEQYFGPGTRLTVT.

This rearrangement joins TRBV6-1 to TRBJ1-6, with TRBD1 as a possible D gene (6 bases). V was trimmed by 7 bases and J by 8 bases, leaving 12 bases between them. Germline lookup yields CDR1 MNHNS and CDR2 SASEGT. CDR3 length: 13 residues. The CDR3 coding sequence is TGTGCCAGCACCCCACAGGGACATTCACCCCTCCACTTT. This gives the protein CASTPQGHSPLHF.

The chain has TRBV28 and TRBJ2-7; TRBD1 matches 10 bases. CDR3 length equals 17 residues. Germline CDR1 and CDR2: MDHEN and SYDVKM. The V segment lost 6 bases and the J segment 1 base; nucleotides outside the gene matches: 12. CDR3: CASSPSQGQGQSYEQYF. The CDR3 DNA reads TGTGCCAGCAGCCCCTCACAGGGACAGGGGCAATCCTACGAGCAGTACTTC. Combining the CDR3 with reference TRBV28 and TRBJ2-7 gives the whole variable domain DVKVTQSSRYLVKRTGEKVFLECVQDMDHENMFWYRQDPGLGLRLIYFSYDVKMKEKGDIPEGYSVSREKKERFSLILESASTNQTSMYLCASSPSQGQGQSYEQYFGPGTRLTVT.

This sequence joins TRBV28 and TRBJ1-5, with D perhaps matching TRBD1 (6 bases). Germline values: CDR1 MDHEN, CDR2 SYDVKM. CDR3 length equals 18 residues. The V end lost 5 bases, the J end lost 0 bases, and 20 bases lay between the germline ends. CDR3 in DNA: TGTGCCAGCAGTACCACGAGACAGGCCGGCTATAGCAATCAGCCCCAGCATTTT. Translating it yields CASSTTRQAGYSNQPQHF.

V is TRBV28 and J is TRBJ2-3; TRBD1 or TRBD2 may be the D gene (6 bases each). The CDR3 has 15 residues. The germline V and J ends were trimmed by 5 bases and 2 bases, with 14 bases remaining between them. Germline V gene data show CDR1 as MDHEN and CDR2 as SYDVKM. The CDR3 sequence: CASSPGAGSTDTQYF. Here the CDR3 DNA reads TGTGCCAGCAGTCCGGGGGCGGGATCCACAGATACGCAGTATTTT.

This rearrangement joins TRBV5-1 to TRBJ2-2; 8 bases align to TRBD1. V trimming: 1 base; J trimming: 0 bases; junction bases outside the gene matches: 2. The CDR3 consists of 16 residues. The germline V gene has CDR1 SGHRS and CDR2 YFSETQ. CDR3 sequence: CASSLQGASNTGELFF. CDR3 in DNA: TGCGCCAGCAGCTTGCAGGGGGCGTCGAACACCGGGGAGCTGTTTTTT.

Turning to this clone: The junction departs from the called germline gene at one end, perhaps through a read error. The V call is TRBV5-4, the J call TRBJ2-2; no firm D call. Germline values: CDR1 SGHNT, CDR2 YYREEE (reference sequence). The CDR3 consists of 16 residues. The CDR3 region is CASTLAGSTNTGELFF. DNA of the CDR3: TGTGCCAGCACCTTGGCCGGCTCTACCAACACCGGGGAGCTGTTTTTT. The entire variable domain, with the rest obtained from reference TRBV5-4 and TRBJ2-2, is as follows: ETGVTQSPTHLIKTRGQQVTLRCSSQSGHNTVSWYQQALGQGPQFIFQYYREEENGRGNFPPRFSGLQFPNYSSELNVNALELDDSALYLCASTLAGSTNTGELFFGEGSRLTVL.

V usage is TRBV27 and J usage is TRBJ1-5, with 10 bases that match TRBD1. Losses at the gene ends were 3 bases for V and 4 bases for J; bases not matched to a gene: 3. Germline V lookup: CDR1 MNHEY, CDR2 SMNVEV (reference sequence). This CDR3 comprises 15 residues. DNA for the CDR3: TGTGCCAGCAGTTTTCGGGGACAGGGGAATCAGCCCCAGCATTTT. It yields the protein CASSFRGQGNQPQHF.

This clone has just one count. V and J are TRBV7-8 and TRBJ1-1; the D is unclear. The V end was cut by 2 bases, the J end by 3 bases, with 10 bases between. CDR3 length: 14 residues. Germline CDR1 SGHVS, CDR2 FQNEAQ. In DNA, the CDR3 is TGTGCCAGCAGCTTAACCCACGGCCACACTGAAGCTTTCTTT. Protein: CASSLTHGHTEAFF. The full variable domain, with the rest looked up from reference TRBV7-8 and TRBJ1-1, is GAGVSQSPRYKVAKRGQDVALRCDPISGHVSLFWYQQALGQGPEFLTYFQNEAQLDKSGLPSDRFFAERPEGSVSTLKIQRTQQEDSAVYLCASSLTHGHTEAFFGQGTRLTVV.